This TCR beta chain comes out of a study of shared clonotypes between healthy human individuals. Sequencing used immunoSEQ multiplex PCR; TCRdb keeps in-frame clones, though not all of them. Seen here are some 2,000,000 clones, approximately 95% observed once, and the top ten hold around 0.13%. Germline assignment: CDR1 MNHNY and CDR2 SVGAGI (reference sequence). Trimming left V 2 bases short and J 9 bases short, with 8 bases between. This CDR3 comprises 12 residues. Of note for this clone: This specimen includes other DNA sequences encoding the same CDR3.

The sample was naive CD4+ T cells sorted from blood. The subset was: CD45RA+ positively selected. This sequence joins TRBV6-6 and TRBJ2-1; the D gene is possibly TRBD1 (5 bases). This TCR derives from a man between 18 and 35 years old in good health. The CDR3 coding sequence is TGTGCCAGCAGTTACGCAGGGTCTGAGCAGTTCTTC. Its protein is CASSYAGSEQFF.